The present entry profiles one T cell receptor beta chain with its context. The antigen is not known. The assay was immunoSEQ multiplex PCR, and TCRdb's table has in-frame clones only and misses some. Altogether approximately 65,000 clones are present, roughly 88% being singletons, with the ten largest covering roughly 3%. V was trimmed by 2 bases and J by 8 bases, leaving 15 bases between them. The germline CDR1 and CDR2 sequences are MNHEY and SVGAGI. The CDR3 is 14 residues long. The data are from a study of lymphopenia after photon versus proton radiotherapy. Overall study findings and caveats: Under photons, naive T cells and diversity fell while effector/memory populations rose. Larger post-nadir TCR diversity loss correlated inversely with survival in deceased patients.

The rearrangement uses TRBV6-5 and TRBJ1-2; D uncertain. The specimen comprised peripheral blood, sampled from a patient treated with photon-based radiotherapy. The receptor comes from a woman in her 70s with pancreatic cancer. The CDR3: CASSYMEGRSGYTF. The CDR3 nucleotides read TGTGCCAGCAGTTACATGGAAGGGAGGAGCGGCTACACCTTC.